The sequence of this TCR beta chain was determined in a study of CD8+CD57+ T cells in acquired aplastic anemia. About the study: Each DNA sample taken from sorted CD4+ and CD8+ cells came to about 3 ug on average. Average CD4+ read depth in healthy donors was around 9.9 million reads.

As regards this clonotype: No antigen is known for it.

Study-wide points: About 30 CD8+ CDR3 sequences occurred in both the patients and the controls.

Genomic DNA provided the template from which TCR beta VDJ and CDR3 profiles were obtained. TCRdb recomputed calls from the reads with MiXCR, one row per CDR3 protein. The sample holds roughly 160,000 distinct CDR3 sequences, about three fifths seen once. The CDR3 is 18 residues long. The germline gives CDR1 SNHLY, CDR2 FYNNEI. The V gene lost 1 base and the J gene lost 5 bases, with 21 bases spanning the gap. The chain links TRBV2 to TRBJ1-5, with unresolved D. The receptor was derived from a human donor in good health. Sequences were obtained from sorted CD4+, CD8+, or CD8+CD57+ T cells (not recorded which) from PBMCs. CDR3 sequence reads: CASSEGSVWADRDQPQHF. In nucleotides, the CDR3 is TGTGCCAGCAGTGAAGGGTCAGTATGGGCAGATCGTGATCAGCCCCAGCATTTT.